Listed below are T cell receptor beta chains from one sample, sequenced in a study of regulatory T cells in long-lasting Graves disease. Using its own MiXCR run on the multiplex PCR reads, TCRdb lists one record per CDR3 protein. This table has 440,000 or so distinct CDR3 sequences, around 14% appearing once. These same records also appear under a second study, on T cells in Graves' hyperthyroidism and ophthalmopathy.

The sample here was peripheral blood mononuclear cells (PBMCs), taken at new diagnosis, from a patient treated with antithyroid drugs. The receptors originated from a woman in her 30s with Graves disease. Both conserved end residues are part of each CDR3. Fields, in order: clone size, J gene, V gene, D gene, CDR3 DNA, CDR3 protein. The D gene is left open where the match is weak. Clone size, where shown, is once, few, many, or a class for clones that have expanded.

few	TRBJ2-7	TRBV20-1	.	TGCAGTGCTAGAGGGGGGTTAACCTACGAGCAGTACTTC	CSARGGLTYEQYF
.	TRBJ1-2	TRBV20-1	.	TGCTGTATCGCAGGGGAGGGGGCTAACTATGGCTACACCTTC	CCIAGEGANYGYTF
.	TRBJ1-5	TRBV7-2	.	TGTGCCAGCAGCTTAGCCATAGAAAAGACAGACCTAAATCAGCCCCAGCATTTT	CASSLAIEKTDLNQPQHF
few	TRBJ1-5	TRBV5-5	TRBD1	TGTGCCAGCAGCAGACAGGGACCTAATCAGCCCCAGCATTTT	CASSRQGPNQPQHF
.	TRBJ1-5	TRBV3-1	.	TGTGCCAGCAGCCAACATCCCGGGAAAAATCAGCCCCAGCATTTT	CASSQHPGKNQPQHF
many	TRBJ1-2	TRBV11-3	.	TGTGCCAGCAGCTTAGAGGGGGGAATGAGCGGCTACACCTTC	CASSLEGGMSGYTF
many	TRBJ1-1	TRBV27	TRBD1	TGTGCCAGCAGTTTATTGCAGGGACAGGACACTGAAGCTTTCTTT	CASSLLQGQDTEAFF
few	TRBJ1-3	TRBV3-1	.	TGTGCCAGCAGCCAACAACTTCGACATCCTCTCTCTGGAAACACCATATATTTT	CASSQQLRHPLSGNTIYF
many	TRBJ1-2	TRBV2	TRBD1	TGTGCCAGCAGTACCCAGGGGACAGGGATAGGGGGCTACACCTTC	CASSTQGTGIGGYTF
few	TRBJ2-7	TRBV20-1	.	TGCAGTGCCCTAAACCCCTCTAAAACCCCCTACGAGCAGTACTTC	CSALNPSKTPYEQYF
few	TRBJ2-7	TRBV12-3/TRBV12-4	.	TGTGCCAGCAGTTCAGGGGACAACTCCTACGAGCAGTACTTC	CASSSGDNSYEQYF
.	TRBJ1-6	TRBV5-1	.	TGCGCCAGCAGCTTGGCGGGGTCCTATAATTCACCCCTCCACTTT	CASSLAGSYNSPLHF
many	TRBJ2-1	TRBV29-1	.	TGCAGCCCTCATTTGAGCTCCTACAATGAGCAGTTCTTC	CSPHLSSYNEQFF
many	TRBJ1-5	TRBV12-5	TRBD1	TGTGCTAGTGGTTTCCCCGGACAGGGCCACCAGCATTTT	CASGFPGQGHQHF
many	TRBJ1-1	TRBV24-1	TRBD1	TGTGCCACCAGTGAGTCGGGACAGGGTAACCAGGGGAGGTTAAGGGCTTTCTTT	CATSESGQGNQGRLRAFF
.	TRBJ2-2	TRBV7-9	TRBD1	TGTGCCAGCAGCCCGCAGAGGACAGGGGCAAGGGGCAACGGCGGGGAGCTGTTTTTT	CASSPQRTGARGNGGELFF
few	TRBJ2-5	TRBV7-2	TRBD2	TGTGCCAGCAGCCGTTTCGGACTAGCGGGAGGGGAGACCCAGTACTTC	CASSRFGLAGGETQYF
.	TRBJ1-5	TRBV6-5	.	TGTGCCAGCAGTTACGAGGTACCCGGGGACACCAATCAGCCCCAGCATTTT	CASSYEVPGDTNQPQHF
.	TRBJ1-2	TRBV29-1	TRBD1	TGCAGCGCCGCTGGGACAGCCCATGGCTACACCTTC	CSAAGTAHGYTF
many	TRBJ2-7	TRBV13	TRBD1	TGTGCCAGCAGCTCGTCGGGACAGGGGGTGTACGAGCAGTACTTC	CASSSSGQGVYEQYF
.	TRBJ2-5	TRBV28	.	TGTGCCAGCAGTACGACAGGACGACTCCAAGAGACCCAGTACTTC	CASSTTGRLQETQYF
.	TRBJ2-7	TRBV20-1	TRBD2	TGCAGTGCTAGAAGTGGACTAGCGGGAAAGAAGCCCTACGAGCAGTACTTC	CSARSGLAGKKPYEQYF
many	TRBJ1-2	TRBV11-2	.	TGTGCCAGCAGCTTATGGAATCGTCTCTCACTACAGACCCAGCACACCTTC	CASSLWNRLSLQTQHTF
many	TRBJ1-4	TRBV20-1	.	TGCAGTGCTAGGGGCGGGTCCGGCAGGAGGAATGAAAAACTGTTTTTT	CSARGGSGRRNEKLFF
few	TRBJ2-1	TRBV15	.	TGTGCCACCAGCTTCGACAGAGACTCCTACAATGAGCAGTTCTTC	CATSFDRDSYNEQFF